The next 21 T cell receptor beta chains were all read from a single sample in a study of blood T cells in healthy people across ages. For the second PCR, which ran for roughly 6 to 11 cycles, a sample-barcoded 5' primer and a J-beta primer mix were used. A single record per CDR3 protein comes from TCRdb applying MiXCR to the 5' RACE reads. The sample yields almost 550,000 distinct CDR3 sequences, about 24% seen once. In addition, the sample was reused for a study of T cells of mothers and their children.

The sample consisted of blood. The receptors derive from a boy between 10 and 17 years old in good health.

V is TRBV13 and J is TRBJ1-6, with 8 bases fitting TRBD1. CDR1 and CDR2 from the germline V gene are PRHDT and FYEKMQ (reference sequence). This CDR3 has 14 residues. The trim removed 2 bases at V and 10 bases at J, leaving 4 bases unmatched. The chain's CDR3 is CASSLQGAGSPLHF. The CDR3 nucleotides read TGTGCCAGCAGCTTACAGGGGGCAGGGTCACCCCTCCACTTT.

V gene TRBV7-9 combines with J gene TRBJ1-1, with D unclear. The CDR3 covers 14 residues. Germline CDR1 is SEHNR and CDR2 is FQNEAQ (reference sequence). The V end lost 5 bases, the J end lost 4 bases, and 14 bases lay between the germline ends. CDR3 residues: CASSPPRASTEAFF. The CDR3 DNA follows: TGTGCCAGCAGCCCCCCAAGGGCGAGCACTGAAGCTTTCTTT.

This chain connects TRBV5-1 to TRBJ2-4; D gene uncertain. Germline CDR1 is SGHRS and CDR2 is YFSETQ. V was trimmed by 4 bases and J by 2 bases, leaving 13 bases between them. The CDR3 is 15 amino acids. The CDR3 sequence: CASSPTTDTKNIQYF. CDR3 in DNA: TGCGCCAGCAGCCCCACGACCGATACCAAAAACATTCAGTACTTC.

The rearrangement links TRBV7-9 to TRBJ1-5; 7 bases line up with TRBD1. The CDR3 covers 15 residues. From germline, CDR1 is SEHNR and CDR2 FQNEAQ (reference sequence). Trimming cost V 4 bases and J 4 bases; bases outside gene matches: 7. The CDR3 nucleotides are TGTGCCAGCAGCTCCGACAGGGCCCCGAATCAGCCCCAGCATTTT. Its translation is CASSSDRAPNQPQHF. Using reference TRBV7-9 and TRBJ1-5 for the parts outside the CDR3, the full variable domain is DTGVSQNPRHKITKRGQNVTFRCDPISEHNRLYWYRQTLGQGPEFLTYFQNEAQLEKSRLLSDRFSAERPKGSFSTLEIQRTEQGDSAMYLCASSSDRAPNQPQHFGDGTRLSIL.

The chain has TRBV4-3 and TRBJ1-6, with D uncertain. There are 13 residues in the CDR3. The germline V and J ends were trimmed by 3 bases and 7 bases, with 7 bases remaining between them. Germline V gene sequence: CDR1 LGHNA, CDR2 YSLEER. In DNA, the CDR3 is TGCGCCAGCAGCCAGTACAACAATTCACCCCTCCACTTT. Translated, it gives CASSQYNNSPLHF.

This clonotype was observed at least ten times. The V call is TRBV9, the J call TRBJ2-7, with TRBD2 identical over 9 bases. Trimming cost V 2 bases and J 2 bases; bases outside gene matches: 5. Germline CDR1 SGDLS, CDR2 YYNGEE. This CDR3 is 15 amino acids long. The CDR3 here is CASSVEPSGAYEQYF. The CDR3 DNA follows: TGTGCCAGCAGCGTCGAGCCTAGCGGGGCCTACGAGCAGTACTTC.

This sequence joins TRBV4-1 and TRBJ2-1; D may correspond to TRBD1 or TRBD2 (6 bases each). The V end was cut by 1 base, the J end by 0 bases, with 13 bases between. Germline assignment: CDR1 MGHRA and CDR2 YSYEKL. The CDR3 has 17 residues. The CDR3 coding sequence is TGCGCCAGCAGCCAAGGGAGGGCAGGGGACTCCTACAATGAGCAGTTCTTC. This codes for CASSQGRAGDSYNEQFF.

The rearrangement links TRBV12-3 or TRBV12-4 to TRBJ2-3; the D gene is possibly TRBD2 (5 bases). The CDR3 loop spans 14 amino acids. Trimming left V 2 bases short and J 15 bases short, with 21 bases between. CDR3 residues: CASSLTGSGDTEYF. The CDR3 region has the DNA TGTGCCAGCAGTTTAACTGGGAGCGGAGATACGGAATATTTT.

V is TRBV28 and J is TRBJ1-2; no definite D call. Per germline, CDR1 MDHEN and CDR2 SYDVKM. This CDR3 contains 15 residues. Trimming cost V 2 bases and J 4 bases, with 14 bases left between them. CDR3 nucleotide sequence: TGTGCCAGCAGTTTACTTTCGGATTACCGCTATGGCTACACCTTC. Translated: CASSLLSDYRYGYTF.

This chain joins TRBV2 and TRBJ2-1; 7 nucleotides line up with TRBD1. Germline lookup yields CDR1 SNHLY and CDR2 FYNNEI. J was trimmed by 9 bases and V by 5 bases; bases with no gene match: 10. The CDR3 has 14 amino acids. This CDR3 reads CASSLQGFSFEQFF. CDR3 in DNA: TGTGCCAGCAGTCTACAGGGGTTTTCCTTTGAGCAGTTCTTC.

This clonotype has more than one count but fewer than ten. The rearrangement links TRBV4-1 to TRBJ2-1, with D unclear. Per germline, CDR1 MGHRA and CDR2 YSYEKL. This CDR3 contains 10 residues. The V and J ends lost 3 bases and 15 bases respectively, with 9 bases between them. The CDR3 sequence is CASSHRRLFF. The CDR3 coding sequence is TGCGCCAGCAGCCACCGCCGCTTGTTCTTC.

This clonotype was seen a handful of times. This chain links TRBV4-3 with TRBJ1-5; 8 nucleotides line up with TRBD1. The CDR3 is 14 residues long. After removal of 4 bases from V and 6 bases from J, the junction contained 5 bases not matched to a gene. The germline CDR1 and CDR2 sequences are LGHNA and YSLEER. CDR3 DNA sequence: TGCGCCAGCAGCCCGGACAGGGTAGGTCAGCCCCAGCATTTT. Protein sequence: CASSPDRVGQPQHF.

The chain combines TRBV6-5 with TRBJ2-5; D unresolved. Trimming left V 2 bases short and J 7 bases short, with 14 bases between. Germline CDR1 is MNHEY and CDR2 is SVGAGI. This CDR3 region has 14 residues. As DNA, the CDR3 is TGTGCCAGCAGTTACCTGGACGCAGTAGGGACCCAGTACTTC. Residues: CASSYLDAVGTQYF.

This clonotype was recorded many times. The chain links TRBV6-2 or TRBV6-3 to TRBJ2-2, with 11 positions matching TRBD2. Germline trimming cut 4 bases from V and 1 base from J; bases unmatched to any gene: 14. This CDR3 comprises 20 residues. CDR1 is MNHEY and CDR2 is SVGEGT in the germline V gene. CDR3 in DNA: TGTGCCAGCAGTTCCCTCGACCCTCTGACTAGCGGGGAGAACACCGGGGAGCTGTTTTTT. Translating it yields CASSSLDPLTSGENTGELFF.

This clonotype was found many times. The chain joins TRBV7-3 to TRBJ1-1; D might be TRBD1 (5 bases). The CDR3 runs to 14 residues. The ends were cut back, 3 bases at V and 6 bases at J, with 14 bases in the middle. Germline CDR1 reads SGHTA; CDR2 reads FQGTGA. The CDR3 is CASSFGGDSSEAFF. CDR3 coding DNA: TGTGCCAGCAGCTTTGGGGGAGACAGCTCTGAAGCTTTCTTT.

Only a few counts were recorded for this clonotype. The chain employs TRBV20-1 and TRBJ1-4, with D uncertain. Germline CDR1 is DFQATT and CDR2 is SNEGSKA (reference sequence). Trimming removed 5 bases at V and 4 bases at J, with 14 bases between. The CDR3 loop spans 14 amino acids. CDR3 residues: CSAGFAGLNEKLFF. The CDR3 region has the DNA TGCAGTGCTGGGTTCGCAGGACTTAATGAAAAACTGTTTTTT.

This clonotype came up a few times. The chain recombines TRBV20-1 with TRBJ2-7; 9 bases map to TRBD2. CDR1 DFQATT and CDR2 SNEGSKA come from the germline V gene (reference sequence). The CDR3 is 18 amino acids. Trimming took 6 bases from V and 0 from J; bases not matched to a gene: 18. Written as DNA, the CDR3 is TGCAGTGCCCAGCGGGAGGAAGACAAAGCGGAGAGCTCCTACGAGCAGTACTTC. This encodes CSAQREEDKAESSYEQYF.

This clonotype appeared a few times. The chain uses TRBV19 and TRBJ2-1; maybe TRBD2 (6 bases). The CDR3 loop spans 16 amino acids. Trimming cost V 0 bases and J 0 bases, with 9 bases left between them. Germline CDR1 and CDR2: LNHDA and SQIVND (reference sequence). CDR3 DNA: TGTGCCAGTAGTATAGAAGGCGGGATCTCCTACAATGAGCAGTTCTTC. This translates into CASSIEGGISYNEQFF.

The chain joins TRBV19 to TRBJ1-5, with a tentative D call TRBD1 (6 bases). Trimming took off 7 bases at V and 7 bases at J, with 11 bases between the two ends. The germline V gene encodes CDR1 LNHDA and CDR2 SQIVND (reference sequence). This CDR3 contains 12 residues. CDR3 region: CASKGGVQPQHF. Here the CDR3 DNA reads TGTGCCAGTAAGGGGGGTGTGCAGCCCCAGCATTTT.

This clonotype was counted a single time. The chain has TRBV4-2 and TRBJ2-3; possible D gene TRBD1, 6 bases. V was clipped by 7 bases and J by 3 bases, with 17 bases between them. The CDR3 sequence is 15 residues long. CDR1 and CDR2 (germline): LGHNA, YNFKEQ. As DNA, the CDR3 is TGTGCCAGCACCGTTAACGCAGGGGAAACAGATACGCAGTATTTT. It specifies CASTVNAGETDTQYF.

The chain joins TRBV7-6 to TRBJ2-2; possibly TRBD1 for D (6 bases). The CDR3 is 14 residues long. Per the germline V gene, CDR1 is SGHVS and CDR2 is FNYEAQ. The V end lost 6 bases, the J end lost 5 bases, and 13 bases lay between the germline ends. The CDR3 DNA is TGTGCCAGCAGGGAACAGGGTTGGACCGGGGAGCTGTTTTTT. This codes for CASREQGWTGELFF. The entire variable domain, with the rest obtained from reference TRBV7-6 and TRBJ2-2, is as follows: GAGVSQSPRYKVTKRGQDVALRCDPISGHVSLYWYRQALGQGPEFLTYFNYEAQQDKSGLPNDRFSAERPEGSISTLTIQRTEQRDSAMYRCASREQGWTGELFFGEGSRLTVL.